A selection of T cell receptor beta chains follows, all from one sample in a study of cytotoxic CD8 clonotypes in ibrutinib-treated CLL. TCRdb's table, derived via immunoSEQ multiplex PCR, lists solely in-frame clones and lacks some. The table has about 300,000 clones, approximately 79% seen once. The sequencing here drew on PBMCs, taken at disease progression, from a patient treated with ibrutinib. The receptor set was obtained from a human donor with chronic lymphocytic leukemia. Both conserved end residues are part of each CDR3. The D gene is left open where the match is weak. Rows give clone size only sometimes, using once, few, many, or a class for an expanded clone.

d_call clone_size j_call v_call cdr3_nt cdr3_aa
TRBD1 NA TRBJ1-4 TRBV7-3 TGTGCCAGCAGCTTAGGCCAAAGGGACAGGGAGGATGAAAAACTGTTTTTT CASSLGQRDREDEKLFF
NA NA TRBJ1-2 TRBV18 TGTGCCAGCTCACTCCTTGAGGGTCTGGATGGTGGCTACACCTTC CASSLLEGLDGGYTF
NA once TRBJ2-4 TRBV29-1 TGCAGCGTTGAGGGCGGCGGGGACGGTTATAACATTCAGTACTTC CSVEGGGDGYNIQYF
NA NA TRBJ2-7 TRBV5-6 TGTGCCAGCAGCTTGGACGACTCCCAAACCTACGAGCAGTACTTC CASSLDDSQTYEQYF
NA NA TRBJ1-2 TRBV9 TGTGCCAGCAGCGTAGGGCTGGAGATTCTGGTAAACTATGGCTACACCTTC CASSVGLEILVNYGYTF
NA NA TRBJ1-4 TRBV29-1 TGCAGCGTCCTAACGGGCTTTTACGGCGATGAAAAACTGTTTTTT CSVLTGFYGDEKLFF
TRBD2 NA TRBJ2-7 TRBV5-1 TGCGCCAGCCGACTGGGGCGGGGGGTCGAGCAGTACTTC CASRLGRGVEQYF
NA NA TRBJ2-7 TRBV10-3 TGTGCCATCAGTGTATCCGGGGCCTACGAGCAGTACTTC CAISVSGAYEQYF
TRBD2 NA TRBJ2-2 TRBV5-1 TGCGCCAGCAGCTTGAGTCCGGGAGGCACCGGGGAGCTGTTTTTT CASSLSPGGTGELFF
NA NA TRBJ1-2 TRBV18 TGTGCCAGCTCACCAGGGACCGATGGCTACACCTTC CASSPGTDGYTF
TRBD2 NA TRBJ2-7 TRBV7-2 TGTGCCAGCAGCTTAAGTGCTAGCGGGACTTACGAGCAGTACTTC CASSLSASGTYEQYF
NA NA TRBJ2-7 TRBV18 TGTGCCAGCTCACCACCCGGCAGGGACGAGCAGTACTTC CASSPPGRDEQYF
NA few TRBJ2-7 TRBV19 TGTGCCAGTAGTCGGGTGGTGGCAGGGAGCTCCTACGAGCAGTACTTC CASSRVVAGSSYEQYF
NA NA TRBJ2-2 TRBV6-5 TGTGCCAGCAGGTTGGCCACCGGGGAGCTGTTTTTT CASRLATGELFF
TRBD2 NA TRBJ2-1 TRBV5-6 TGTGCCAGCAGGCTAGCGGGGACCTACAATGAGCAGTTCTTC CASRLAGTYNEQFF
TRBD1 NA TRBJ1-2 TRBV7-3 TGTGCCAGCAGCCAAGACAGGGGAGATGGCTACACCTTC CASSQDRGDGYTF
TRBD1 few TRBJ1-2 TRBV6-1 TGTGCCAGCAGTGAAGGGACAGGGGCTTTCTATGGCTACACCTTC CASSEGTGAFYGYTF
NA NA TRBJ2-2 TRBV2 TGTGCCAGCAAGGTTAGCGGAGGGCAGAACACCGGGGAGCTGTTTTTT CASKVSGGQNTGELFF
NA NA TRBJ1-6 TRBV7-8 TGTGCCAGCAGCTACAATTCACTCCCCCTCCACTTT CASSYNSLPLHF
NA NA TRBJ2-1 TRBV19 TGTGCCAGTAGTATAGTCCAGGGACCCTACAATGAGCAGTTCTTC CASSIVQGPYNEQFF
NA NA TRBJ1-1 TRBV5-1 TGCGCCAGCAGCTTGTGGGGGAACACTGAAGCTTTCTTT CASSLWGNTEAFF
NA NA TRBJ1-4 TRBV7-8 TGTGCCAGCAGTGTCCTGGGCCCTAATGAAAAACTGTTTTTT CASSVLGPNEKLFF
NA NA TRBJ2-7 TRBV10-2 TGCGCCAGCACCGAACGACAGGCGTACGAGCAGTACTTC CASTERQAYEQYF
NA NA TRBJ2-3 TRBV10-1 TGCGCCGCCCCACCCAGCACAGATACGCAGTATTTT CAAPPSTDTQYF
NA NA TRBJ1-2 TRBV4-1 TGCGCCAGCAGCCAAGAAGGGACGAGGGGCTACACCTTC CASSQEGTRGYTF
TRBD1 NA TRBJ2-5 TRBV11-1 TGTGCCAGCAGCTGGGGACAGCAAGAGACCCAGTACTTC CASSWGQQETQYF
NA once TRBJ1-3 TRBV5-6 TGTGCCAGCAGCTCCGGACACGGACTAAACACCATATATTTT CASSSGHGLNTIYF
NA NA TRBJ1-3 TRBV4-1 TGCGCCAGCAGCCAGCCCGGACGGAACTCTGGAAACACCATATATTTT CASSQPGRNSGNTIYF
NA NA TRBJ1-6 TRBV7-2 TGTGCCAGCAGCCAAGCCCCCAATTCACCCCTCCACTTT CASSQAPNSPLHF
NA once TRBJ1-5 TRBV5-1 TGCGCCAGCAGCTTAGGATTGGGCAATCAGCCCCAGCATTTT CASSLGLGNQPQHF
TRBD2 NA TRBJ2-3 TRBV5-6 TGTGCCAGCAGCATTAGCGGGAGATCGACAGATACGCAGTATTTT CASSISGRSTDTQYF
NA NA TRBJ2-7 TRBV5-6 TGTGCCAGCAGCGGTTTGTCTCACGAGCAGTACTTC CASSGLSHEQYF
TRBD1 few TRBJ1-5 TRBV6-5 TGTGCCAGCAGTCGTCAGGGGGGCGGCAATCAGCCCCAGCATTTT CASSRQGGGNQPQHF
NA few TRBJ2-2 TRBV7-9 TGTGCCAGCAGCTTCAACAGGGACACCGGGGAGCTGTTTTTT CASSFNRDTGELFF
NA NA TRBJ1-2 TRBV25-1 TGTGCCAGCAGTGACTCCCTATACTATGGCTACACCTTC CASSDSLYYGYTF
NA NA TRBJ1-2 TRBV19 TGTGCCAGTAGGGCAGGACGACAGAACTATGGCTACACCTTC CASRAGRQNYGYTF
NA NA TRBJ1-2 TRBV7-8 TGTGCCAGCAGCTTAGGGTTGACAAGAGCTAACTATGGCTACACCTTC CASSLGLTRANYGYTF
NA NA TRBJ1-1 TRBV6-1 TGTGCCAGCAGTGAAAAACAGGGTAGAGCGGTGAACACTGAAGCTTTCTTT CASSEKQGRAVNTEAFF
TRBD2 NA TRBJ2-4 TRBV2 TGTGCCAGCAGGACGGGGGGTTCGGTTCAGTACTTC CASRTGGSVQYF
NA NA TRBJ1-1 TRBV9 TGTGCCAGCAGCGTAGCGGACGCTGAAGCTTTCTTT CASSVADAEAFF